This TCR beta chain was recorded in a study of cytomegalovirus exposure and HLA in healthy donors. Study-level information: Earlier findings included some 100 million unique TCR beta sequences obtained from 150 million to 200 million T cells. HLA-typed donors contributed 80 million to 85 million unique TCRs, which were held in an early data release. Study conclusions and caveats: On later analysis, the bulk of CMV-associated TCR beta chains appeared to be HLA-restricted. Rarity characterized most TCR sequences, yet some public TCRs appeared in many donors.

In the PCR, 60 Vbeta and 13 Jbeta primers were used. Generated by immunoSEQ multiplex PCR, the TCRdb table keeps only in-frame clones and is missing some. Among around 170,000 clones listed, approximately 80% were seen once. Comment on this clone: As yet, its antigen is unknown.

Between the trimmed V and J ends, which lost 1 base and 8 bases, there was a span of 8 bases. The CDR3 consists of 12 residues. Germline V gene sequence: CDR1 GTSNPN, CDR2 SVGIG (reference sequence). Sequencing was carried out using PBMCs. The sequence derives from a man aged 55 to 70 in good health and CMV-seronegative. V gene TRBV30 combines with J gene TRBJ1-4; D not resolved. In nucleotides, the CDR3 is TGTGCCTGGAGTGCCAAACAGGAAAAACTGTTTTTT. It codes for CAWSAKQEKLFF. The full variable domain, its missing parts supplied by reference TRBV30 and TRBJ1-4, is SQTIHQWPATLVQPVGSPLSLECTVEGTSNPNLYWYRQAAGRGLQLLFYSVGIGQISSEVPQNLSASRPQDRQFILSSKKLLLSDSGFYLCAWSAKQEKLFFGSGTQLSVL.